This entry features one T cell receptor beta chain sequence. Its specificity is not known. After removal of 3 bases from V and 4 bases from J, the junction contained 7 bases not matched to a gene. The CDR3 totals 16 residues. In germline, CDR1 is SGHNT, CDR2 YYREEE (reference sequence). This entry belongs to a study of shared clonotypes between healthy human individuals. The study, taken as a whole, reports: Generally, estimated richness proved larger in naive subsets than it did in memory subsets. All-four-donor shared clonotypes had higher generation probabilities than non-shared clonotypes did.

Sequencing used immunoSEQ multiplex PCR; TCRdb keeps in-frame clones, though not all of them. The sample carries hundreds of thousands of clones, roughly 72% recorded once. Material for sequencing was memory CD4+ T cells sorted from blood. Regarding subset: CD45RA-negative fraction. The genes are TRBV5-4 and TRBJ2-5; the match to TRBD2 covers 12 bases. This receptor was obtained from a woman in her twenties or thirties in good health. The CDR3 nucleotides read TGTGCCAGCAGCTCGCCGACTAGCGGGAGCTCAGAGACCCAGTACTTC. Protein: CASSSPTSGSSETQYF.